The rows below give T cell receptor beta chains drawn from one sample of a study of cytomegalovirus exposure and HLA in healthy donors. The method was immunoSEQ multiplex PCR; TCRdb's version includes in-frame clones alone and lacks a portion of them. This table has 55,000 to 75,000 clones, roughly 92% appearing once. Sequenced input: PBMCs. These receptors were taken from a man between 18 and 29 years old in good health and CMV-seropositive. The conserved cysteine and the conserved F or W are not part of the CDR3 here.

j_call v_call cdr3_aa
TRBJ1-5 TRBV4-1 ASSQEKGQGQPQH
TRBJ1-4 TRBV9 ASSASGVGNEKLF
TRBJ2-7 TRBV6-5 ASRSTGTSVGEQY
TRBJ1-2 TRBV5-4 ASSLPGRRDGYGYT
TRBJ2-1 TRBV6-5 ASSYGDRAYNEQF
TRBJ2-1 TRBV11-2 ASSPRRSSYNEQF
TRBJ1-1 TRBV6-1 ASSRSIGGGPEAF
TRBJ1-4 TRBV7-9 ASSSGQYGEKLF
TRBJ1-1 TRBV30 AWSQGNQPPMNTEAF
TRBJ2-7 TRBV28 ASSLEYEQY
TRBJ2-1 TRBV28 ASSFPGLPSSYNEQF
TRBJ2-3 TRBV6-6 ASSYSPTGGAYTQY
TRBJ1-2 TRBV27 ASSLSKGNYGYT
TRBJ2-7 TRBV15 ATSTGQGYEQY
TRBJ1-5 TRBV7-8 ASSLLGGDSNQPQH
TRBJ2-7 TRBV30 AWSVGVRVGEQY
TRBJ2-7 TRBV19 ASSIGTHYEQY
TRBJ2-1 TRBV6-5 ASSYSRGTNEQF
TRBJ2-7 TRBV4-1 ASSQKVGADTYEQY
TRBJ2-7 TRBV6-6 ASSSPRLGVYEQY
TRBJ1-2 TRBV9 ASSVQGQGWDYGYT
TRBJ2-5 TRBV5-5 ASSTGTGGDIQETQY
TRBJ2-5 TRBV28 ASTEEGGTQETQY
TRBJ2-7 TRBV5-4 ASSYRDNTYEQY
TRBJ2-5 TRBV6-5 ASKDRVGETQY
TRBJ2-7 TRBV7-9 ASTSEGLPYEQY
TRBJ1-5 TRBV6-1 ASNLAGQGFQPQH
TRBJ2-4 TRBV6-1 ASRKGGGVSIQY
TRBJ2-6 TRBV6-1 ASSVDTPNVLT
TRBJ1-2 TRBV6-6 ASSYSGVDYGYT
TRBJ2-3 TRBV19 ASSIDRIFTDTQY
TRBJ1-2 TRBV19 ASSPLGAYGYT
TRBJ1-2 TRBV28 ASSLSPIGDYGYT
TRBJ2-1 TRBV6-6 ASSPTLQEQF
TRBJ2-2 TRBV27 ASSPTGVSTGELF
TRBJ1-1 TRBV27 ASRRSRENTEAF
TRBJ2-3 TRBV6-1 ASSEVPESTDTQY
TRBJ2-5 TRBV6-7 ASSYPDSETQY
TRBJ2-7 TRBV4-2 ASSQGLVAYEQY